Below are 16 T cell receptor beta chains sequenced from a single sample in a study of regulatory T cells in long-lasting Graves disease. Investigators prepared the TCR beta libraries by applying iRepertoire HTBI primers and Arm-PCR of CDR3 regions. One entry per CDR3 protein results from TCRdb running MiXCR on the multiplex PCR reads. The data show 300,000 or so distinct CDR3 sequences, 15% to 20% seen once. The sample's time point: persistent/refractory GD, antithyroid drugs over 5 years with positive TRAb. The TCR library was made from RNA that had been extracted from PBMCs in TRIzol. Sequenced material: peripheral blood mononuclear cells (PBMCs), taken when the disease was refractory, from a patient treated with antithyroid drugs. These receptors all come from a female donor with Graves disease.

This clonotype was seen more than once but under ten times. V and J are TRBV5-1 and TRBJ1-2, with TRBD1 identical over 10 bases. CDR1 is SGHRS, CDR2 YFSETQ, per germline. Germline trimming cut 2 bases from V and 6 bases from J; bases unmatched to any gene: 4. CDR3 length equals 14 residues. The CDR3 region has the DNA TGCGCCAGCAGCTTAGATGGACAGGGGGATGGCTACACCTTC. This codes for CASSLDGQGDGYTF.

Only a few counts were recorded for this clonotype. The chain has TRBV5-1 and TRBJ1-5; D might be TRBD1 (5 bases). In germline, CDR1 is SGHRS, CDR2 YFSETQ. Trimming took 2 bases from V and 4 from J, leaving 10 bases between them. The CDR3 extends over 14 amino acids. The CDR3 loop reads CASSLGGVNQPQHF. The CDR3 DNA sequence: TGCGCCAGCAGCTTAGGAGGGGTAAATCAGCCCCAGCATTTT.

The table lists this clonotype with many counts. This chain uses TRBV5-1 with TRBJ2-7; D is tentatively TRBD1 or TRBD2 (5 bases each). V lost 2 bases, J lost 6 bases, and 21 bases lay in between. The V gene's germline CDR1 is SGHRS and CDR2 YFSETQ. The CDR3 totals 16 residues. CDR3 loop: CASSFSAGTGLVEQYF. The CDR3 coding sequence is TGCGCCAGCAGCTTCTCTGCTGGGACCGGGCTAGTCGAGCAGTACTTC. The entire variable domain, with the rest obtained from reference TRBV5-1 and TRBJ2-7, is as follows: KAGVTQTPRYLIKTRGQQVTLSCSPISGHRSVSWYQQTPGQGLQFLFEYFSETQRNKGNFPGRFSGRQFSNSRSEMNVSTLELGDSALYLCASSFSAGTGLVEQYFGPGTRLTVT.

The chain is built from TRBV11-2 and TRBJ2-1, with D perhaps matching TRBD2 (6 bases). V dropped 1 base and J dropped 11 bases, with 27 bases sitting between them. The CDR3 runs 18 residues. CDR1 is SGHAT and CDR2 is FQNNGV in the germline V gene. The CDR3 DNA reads TGTGCCAGCAGCTTAGTGCGGGGCAGACCGCTAGAGCAATATCAGCAGTTCTTC. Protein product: CASSLVRGRPLEQYQQFF.

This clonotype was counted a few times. In DNA, the CDR3 is TGCAGTGCTCTATCTCGAGCAGGACTAAGTCTAGATACGCAGTATTTT. It is translated as CSALSRAGLSLDTQYF. The rearrangement links TRBV20-1 to TRBJ2-3, with a tentative D call TRBD2 (6 bases). Trimming left V 5 bases short and J 5 bases short, with 23 bases between. Germline V CDR1 and CDR2: DFQATT, SNEGSKA (reference sequence). The CDR3 loop spans 16 amino acids.

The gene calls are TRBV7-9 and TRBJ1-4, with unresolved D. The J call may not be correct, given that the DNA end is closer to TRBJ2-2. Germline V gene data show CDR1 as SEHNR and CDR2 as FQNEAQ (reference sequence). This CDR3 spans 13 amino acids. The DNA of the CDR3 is TGTGCCAGCAGCTTAGGTGGCCGCCAGGAGCTGTTTTTT. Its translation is CASSLGGRQELFF.

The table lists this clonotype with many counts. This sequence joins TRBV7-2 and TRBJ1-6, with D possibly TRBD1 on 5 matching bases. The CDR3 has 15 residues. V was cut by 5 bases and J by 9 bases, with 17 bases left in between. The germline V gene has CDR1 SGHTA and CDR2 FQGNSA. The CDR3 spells CASSQDGARVSPLHF. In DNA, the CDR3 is TGTGCCAGCAGCCAGGACGGGGCTAGGGTTTCACCCCTCCACTTT.

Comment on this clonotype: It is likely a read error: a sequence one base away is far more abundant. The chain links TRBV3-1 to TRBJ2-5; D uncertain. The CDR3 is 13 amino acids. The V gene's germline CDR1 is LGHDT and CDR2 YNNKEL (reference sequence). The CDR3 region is CASSQGIQEAQYF. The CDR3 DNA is TGTGCCAGCAGCCAAGGCATTCAAGAGGCCCAGTACTTC.

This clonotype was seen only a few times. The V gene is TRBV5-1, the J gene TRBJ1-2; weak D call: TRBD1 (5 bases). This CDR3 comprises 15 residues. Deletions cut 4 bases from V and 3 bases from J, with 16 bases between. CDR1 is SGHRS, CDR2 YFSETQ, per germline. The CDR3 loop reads CASSPTQQAHYGYTF. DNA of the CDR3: TGCGCCAGCAGCCCAACTCAACAGGCTCACTATGGCTACACCTTC.

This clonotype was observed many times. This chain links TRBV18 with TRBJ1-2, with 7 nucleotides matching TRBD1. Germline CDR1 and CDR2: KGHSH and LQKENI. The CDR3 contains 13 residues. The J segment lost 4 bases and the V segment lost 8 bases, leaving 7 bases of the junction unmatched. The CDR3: CASSPDRVYGYTF. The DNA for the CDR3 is TGTGCCAGCAGCCCCGACAGGGTCTATGGCTACACCTTC.

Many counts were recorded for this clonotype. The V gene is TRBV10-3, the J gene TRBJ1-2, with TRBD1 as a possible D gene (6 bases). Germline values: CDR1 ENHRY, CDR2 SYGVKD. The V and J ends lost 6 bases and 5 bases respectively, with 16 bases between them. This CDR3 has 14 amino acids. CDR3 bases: TGTGCCATCAGCGAGAGCAGGGGAGTTTATGGCTACACCTTC. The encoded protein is CAISESRGVYGYTF.

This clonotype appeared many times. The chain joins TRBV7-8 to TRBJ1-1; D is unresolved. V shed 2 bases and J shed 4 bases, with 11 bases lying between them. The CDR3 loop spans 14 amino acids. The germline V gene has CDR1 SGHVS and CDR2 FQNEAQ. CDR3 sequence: CASSLSRVGTEAFF. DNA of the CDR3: TGTGCCAGCAGCTTATCAAGGGTCGGCACTGAAGCTTTCTTT.

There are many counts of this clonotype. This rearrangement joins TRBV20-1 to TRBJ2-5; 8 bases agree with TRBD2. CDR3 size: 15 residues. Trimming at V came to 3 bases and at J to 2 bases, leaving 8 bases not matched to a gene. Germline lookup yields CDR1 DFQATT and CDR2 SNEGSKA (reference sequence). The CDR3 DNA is TGCAGTGCTAGCCGCCCCGGGACTAGGCAAGAGACCCAGTACTTC. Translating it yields CSASRPGTRQETQYF.

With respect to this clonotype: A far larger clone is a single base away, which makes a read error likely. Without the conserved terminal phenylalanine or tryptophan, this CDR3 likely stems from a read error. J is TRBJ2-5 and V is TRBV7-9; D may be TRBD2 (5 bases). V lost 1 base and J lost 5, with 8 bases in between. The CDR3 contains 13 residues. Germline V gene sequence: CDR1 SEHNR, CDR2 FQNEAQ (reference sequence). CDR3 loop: CASSLVGGETQYL. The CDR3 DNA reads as TGTGCCAGCAGCTTAGTTGGCGGGGAGACCCAGTACCTC.

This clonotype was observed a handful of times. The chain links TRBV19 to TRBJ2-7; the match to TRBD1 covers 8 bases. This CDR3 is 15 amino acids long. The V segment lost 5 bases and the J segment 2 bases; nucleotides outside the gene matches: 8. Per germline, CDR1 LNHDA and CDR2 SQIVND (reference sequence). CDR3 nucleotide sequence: TGTGCCAGTAGTTTGTCCGGGACAGGACCCTACGAGCAGTACTTC. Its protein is CASSLSGTGPYEQYF.

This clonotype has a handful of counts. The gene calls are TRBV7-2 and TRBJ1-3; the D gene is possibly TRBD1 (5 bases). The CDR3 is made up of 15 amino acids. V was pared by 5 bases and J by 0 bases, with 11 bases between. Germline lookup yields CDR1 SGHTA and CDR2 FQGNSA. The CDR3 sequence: CASSHWTLSGNTIYF. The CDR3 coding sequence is TGTGCCAGCAGCCATTGGACACTCTCTGGAAACACCATATATTTT.